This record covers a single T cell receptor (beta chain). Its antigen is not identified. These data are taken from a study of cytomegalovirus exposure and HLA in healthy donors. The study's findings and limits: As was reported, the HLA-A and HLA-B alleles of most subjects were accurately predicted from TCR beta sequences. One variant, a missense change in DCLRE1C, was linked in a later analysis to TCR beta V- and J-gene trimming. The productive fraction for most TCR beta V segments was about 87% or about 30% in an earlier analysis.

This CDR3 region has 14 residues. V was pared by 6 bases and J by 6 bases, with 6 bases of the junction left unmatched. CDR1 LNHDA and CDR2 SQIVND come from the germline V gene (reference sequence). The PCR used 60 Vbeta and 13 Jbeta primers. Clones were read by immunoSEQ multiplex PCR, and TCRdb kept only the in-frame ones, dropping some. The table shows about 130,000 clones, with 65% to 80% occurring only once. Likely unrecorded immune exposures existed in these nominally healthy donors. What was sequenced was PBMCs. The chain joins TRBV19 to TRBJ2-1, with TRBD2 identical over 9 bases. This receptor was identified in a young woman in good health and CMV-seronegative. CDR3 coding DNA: TGTGCCAGTAGCAGACTAGCGGAGCTCAATGAGCAGTTCTTC. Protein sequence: CASSRLAELNEQFF.